These 27 T cell receptor beta chains were all obtained from the same sample, sequenced in a study of radiotherapy plus CTLA-4 blockade in lung cancer. The data were produced by immunoSEQ multiplex PCR, yet TCRdb's version contains in-frame clones alone and is incomplete. The table shows 110,000 or so clones, with around 75% occurring only once. The starting material was peripheral blood, obtained from a patient treated with radiotherapy plus ipilimumab. The origin of the receptors is a human donor with non-small cell lung cancer who had a partial response to radiotherapy plus ipilimumab.

The chain uses TRBV9 and TRBJ1-1, with 7 bases lining up with TRBD1. V shed 4 bases, J shed 0 bases, and the junction held 9 bases outside the gene matches. This CDR3 has 16 amino acids. CDR1 and CDR2 (germline): SGDLS, YYNGEE. DNA of the CDR3: TGTGCCAGCAGCTTCGGGACAGCCTACATGAACACTGAAGCTTTCTTT. Residues: CASSFGTAYMNTEAFF.

The rearrangement uses TRBV4-1 and TRBJ2-2; possibly TRBD2 for D (6 bases). Per germline, CDR1 MGHRA and CDR2 YSYEKL. The CDR3 extends over 15 amino acids. With 4 bases removed from V and 5 bases from J, the gap between germline ends came to 14 bases. CDR3 protein: CASSPRDAGTGELFF. CDR3 sequence (DNA): TGCGCCAGCAGCCCCCGGGACGCGGGGACCGGGGAGCTGTTTTTT.

The gene calls are TRBV28 and TRBJ1-1; 11 bases are shared with TRBD1. The CDR3 totals 13 residues. Germline V gene lookup returns CDR1 MDHEN and CDR2 SYDVKM. Germline trimming cut 6 bases from V and 11 bases from J; bases unmatched to any gene: 8. CDR3 in amino acids: CASRTRTGGDAFF. The CDR3 DNA reads as TGTGCCAGCAGGACCCGGACAGGGGGCGACGCTTTCTTT.

This chain connects TRBV7-9 to TRBJ2-7; 8 positions agree with TRBD2. CDR1 SEHNR and CDR2 FQNEAQ come from the germline V gene (reference sequence). Unmatched junction bases numbered 6, after V lost 5 bases and J lost 6 bases. The CDR3 consists of 13 residues. CDR3 sequence (DNA): TGTGCCAGCAGCCCCAAAGCGGGAGTCGAGCAGTACTTC. Amino acid sequence: CASSPKAGVEQYF. Complete variable domain (other parts from reference TRBV7-9 and TRBJ2-7): DTGVSQNPRHKITKRGQNVTFRCDPISEHNRLYWYRQTLGQGPEFLTYFQNEAQLEKSRLLSDRFSAERPKGSFSTLEIQRTEQGDSAMYLCASSPKAGVEQYFGPGTRLTVT.

The chain is built from TRBV15 and TRBJ2-1; 9 nucleotides line up with TRBD2. Germline CDR1 reads LNHNV; CDR2 reads YYDKDF (reference sequence). V shed 4 bases and J 3 bases; nucleotides not matched to a gene: 7. The CDR3 covers 16 residues. CDR3 in amino acids: CATSNAGGPSYNEQFF. The CDR3 DNA reads TGTGCCACCAGCAACGCGGGAGGGCCTAGCTACAATGAGCAGTTCTTC.

This clone was seen a single time. The rearrangement uses TRBV9 and TRBJ1-2; D is unresolved. Germline lookup yields CDR1 SGDLS and CDR2 YYNGEE. The CDR3 totals 11 residues. Trimming pared 1 base from V and 9 bases from J, leaving 7 bases between. CDR3 coding DNA: TGTGCCAGCAGCGTACCGGGGAGCTACACCTTC. Residues: CASSVPGSYTF.

This chain uses TRBV6-5 with TRBJ2-1; 10 bases agree with TRBD2. The V gene end was trimmed by 4 bases and the J gene end by 7 bases; junction bases not matched to a gene: 10. Germline assignment: CDR1 MNHEY and CDR2 SVGAGI. This CDR3 has 16 amino acids. DNA for the CDR3: TGTGCCAGCAGTTTCTTGGCTAGCGGGAGTCTAAATGAGCAGTTCTTC. It is translated as CASSFLASGSLNEQFF.

The CDR3 coding sequence is TGCAGCGGCCGAATAGCGGATACCTACAATGAGCAGTTCTTC. It codes for CSGRIADTYNEQFF. This chain uses TRBV29-1 with TRBJ2-1; a weak D match, TRBD2 (6 bases). CDR1 and CDR2 (germline): SQVTM, ANQGSEA. The CDR3 length is 14 residues. V lost 7 bases and J lost 2, with 15 bases in between.

This clone was detected only a few times. The J gene is TRBJ1-4, the V gene TRBV5-1, with D possibly being TRBD1 (6 bases). Trimming took off 3 bases at V and 11 bases at J, with 11 bases between the two ends. Germline CDR1 and CDR2: SGHRS and YFSETQ. This CDR3 is 12 amino acids long. CDR3 protein: CASSYTTGKLFF. CDR3 sequence (DNA): TGCGCCAGCAGCTATACAACAGGGAAACTGTTTTTT. Using reference TRBV5-1 and TRBJ1-4 for the parts outside the CDR3, the full variable domain is KAGVTQTPRYLIKTRGQQVTLSCSPISGHRSVSWYQQTPGQGLQFLFEYFSETQRNKGNFPGRFSGRQFSNSRSEMNVSTLELGDSALYLCASSYTTGKLFFGSGTQLSVL.

The CDR3 region is CASSLVTGRSYEQYF. The CDR3 DNA reads as TGCGCCAGCAGCTTGGTGACAGGTCGCTCCTACGAGCAGTACTTC. The chain employs TRBV5-1 and TRBJ2-7; weak D call: TRBD1 (6 bases). The CDR3 covers 15 residues. Trimming stripped 0 bases from V and 0 bases from J, with 10 bases between. The germline CDR1 and CDR2 sequences are SGHRS and YFSETQ.

This clone was counted a single time. Other DNA sequences of this sample code for an identical CDR3. J is TRBJ1-2 and V is TRBV19, with TRBD1 matching 7 bases. Germline CDR1 reads LNHDA; CDR2 reads SQIVND (reference sequence). V was clipped by 5 bases and J by 2 bases; unmatched bases: 2. The CDR3 consists of 13 residues. DNA of the CDR3: TGTGCCAGTAGTCCGGGACAGAACTATGGCTACACCTTC. Translated, it gives CASSPGQNYGYTF.

This clone was seen only a few times. This sequence joins TRBV19 and TRBJ2-7; 8 nucleotides agree with TRBD1. The CDR3 totals 14 residues. Germline CDR1 is LNHDA and CDR2 is SQIVND (reference sequence). J lost 7 bases, V lost 7 bases, and 12 bases had no gene match. The CDR3 spells CASTNRGQVGEQYF. The CDR3 nucleotides are TGTGCCAGTACAAACAGGGGACAGGTAGGGGAGCAGTACTTC.

The chain couples TRBV14 to TRBJ1-2; TRBD1 might be the D (6 bases). Germline V lookup: CDR1 SGHDN, CDR2 FVKESK. CDR3 length: 14 amino acids. The V and J ends lost 5 bases and 2 bases respectively, with 12 bases between them. CDR3: CASSSRQANYGYTF. CDR3 in DNA: TGTGCCAGCAGCTCCCGACAGGCCAACTATGGCTACACCTTC.

This chain links TRBV2 with TRBJ2-5; TRBD1 matches at 12 bases. J was trimmed by 3 bases and V by 8 bases; bases with no gene match: 13. Germline V gives CDR1 SNHLY, CDR2 FYNNEI. The CDR3 covers 17 residues. The CDR3 region has the DNA TGTGCCAGCTGGGACAGGGGGCGCGGGGGAACCAAAGAGACCCAGTACTTC. The encoded protein is CASWDRGRGGTKETQYF.

A few counts support this clone. The chain links TRBV10-3 to TRBJ2-2, with D perhaps matching TRBD1 (6 bases). This CDR3 region has 15 residues. Trimming took 1 base from V and 3 from J, leaving 9 bases between them. CDR1 and CDR2 from the germline V gene are ENHRY and SYGVKD. CDR3 residues: CAISEYRADTGELFF. CDR3 bases: TGTGCCATCAGTGAGTACAGGGCGGACACCGGGGAGCTGTTTTTT.

The chain uses TRBV15 and TRBJ2-7; 7 nucleotides match TRBD2. V lost 5 bases, J lost 6 bases, and 4 bases stayed unmatched. The CDR3 runs 12 residues. Germline CDR1 and CDR2: LNHNV and YYDKDF (reference sequence). The chain's CDR3 is CATSLSGVEQYF. The CDR3 coding sequence is TGTGCCACCAGCCTCAGCGGGGTCGAGCAGTACTTC.

J is TRBJ1-1 and V is TRBV29-1; D gene uncertain. CDR1 is SQVTM, CDR2 ANQGSEA, per germline. The V and J ends lost 6 bases and 7 bases respectively, with 15 bases between them. CDR3 size: 12 residues. CDR3 sequence: CSVETMGYEAFF. The CDR3 bases are TGCAGCGTAGAGACGATGGGCTATGAAGCTTTCTTT.

The genes are TRBV19 and TRBJ1-1; TRBD1 matches at 7 bases. Germline loops: CDR1 LNHDA, CDR2 SQIVND (reference sequence). The CDR3 covers 17 residues. V dropped 1 base and J dropped 11; count of bases not matched to a gene: 19. This chain's CDR3 is CASSIGGSNPFQGEAFF. For the CDR3, the DNA is TGTGCCAGTAGTATAGGTGGATCCAACCCATTTCAGGGGGAGGCTTTCTTT.

This CDR3 reads CASSRDRDTGELFF. DNA of the CDR3: TGTGCCAGCAGTAGGGACAGAGACACCGGGGAGCTGTTTTTT. The chain uses TRBV27 and TRBJ2-2; the match to TRBD1 covers 7 bases. Per the germline V gene, CDR1 is MNHEY and CDR2 is SMNVEV (reference sequence). Trimming cost V 5 bases and J 3 bases; bases outside gene matches: 3. The CDR3 runs 14 residues.

This chain uses TRBV30 with TRBJ1-4, with 7 bases fitting TRBD1. Germline V gives CDR1 GTSNPN, CDR2 SVGIG (reference sequence). V was clipped by 1 base and J by 4 bases; unmatched bases: 3. This CDR3 spans 14 amino acids. The CDR3 DNA reads TGTGCCTGGAGTGCCGGGACAGATAATGAAAAACTGTTTTTT. The encoded protein is CAWSAGTDNEKLFF.

The chain has TRBV6-4 and TRBJ2-1; 13 nucleotides agree with TRBD2. V lost 6 bases and J lost 2; bases outside the gene matches: 7. The CDR3 sequence is 17 residues long. Germline CDR1 and CDR2: MRHNA and SNTAGT. The DNA of the CDR3 is TGTGCCAGCAGGCCGGGACTAGCGGGAAGACCCTACAATGAGCAGTTCTTC. Its translation is CASRPGLAGRPYNEQFF.

This clone appeared a few times. This chain uses TRBV5-1 with TRBJ1-4, with D perhaps matching TRBD1 (6 bases). V was clipped by 2 bases and J by 8 bases, with 13 bases between them. Germline lookup yields CDR1 SGHRS and CDR2 YFSETQ. The length of the CDR3 is 14 residues. The CDR3 bases are TGCGCCAGCAGCTTTACAGGGATGAGCGAAAAACTGTTTTTT. Its protein product is CASSFTGMSEKLFF.

This clone was picked up a small number of times. The V call is TRBV11-2, the J call TRBJ2-1, with a possible D match to TRBD1 (5 bases). This CDR3 has 14 residues. The V and J ends lost 1 base and 4 bases respectively, with 8 bases between them. CDR1 and CDR2 from the germline V gene are SGHAT and FQNNGV. As DNA, the CDR3 is TGTGCCAGCAGCTTAGGCAGGGCTTACAATGAGCAGTTCTTC. Protein product: CASSLGRAYNEQFF. Full variable domain (rest looked up from reference TRBV11-2 and TRBJ2-1): EAGVAQSPRYKIIEKRQSVAFWCNPISGHATLYWYQQILGQGPKLLIQFQNNGVVDDSQLPKDRFSAERLKGVDSTLKIQPAKLEDSAVYLCASSLGRAYNEQFFGPGTRLTVL.

This clone was seen a few times. The chain employs TRBV18 and TRBJ1-4; unclear D gene. Per the germline V gene, CDR1 is KGHSH and CDR2 is LQKENI. The length of the CDR3 is 14 residues. Trimming shortened V by 2 bases and J by 7 bases, and 11 bases separated the two germline ends. CDR3 sequence reads: CASSPERNGEKLFF. CDR3 DNA sequence: TGTGCCAGCTCACCAGAACGAAACGGTGAAAAACTGTTTTTT.

A few counts support this clone. The V call is TRBV4-3, the J call TRBJ1-2; 8 bases match TRBD1. CDR1 and CDR2 from the germline V gene are LGHNA and YSLEER. Trimming removed 3 bases from V and 3 bases from J; junction bases left unmatched: 9. The CDR3 contains 16 residues. CDR3 bases: TGCGCCAGCAGCCAGTCCCAGGGGGCAAGATACTATGGCTACACCTTC. This gives the protein CASSQSQGARYYGYTF.

The chain recombines TRBV14 with TRBJ1-1; no reliable D call. V lost 4 bases, J lost 4 bases, and 10 bases lay in between. This CDR3 region has 13 residues. Germline loops: CDR1 SGHDN, CDR2 FVKESK. CDR3 bases: TGTGCCAGCAGCCCTCTGACAAGCACTGAAGCTTTCTTT. Translating it yields CASSPLTSTEAFF.

This chain uses TRBV19 with TRBJ2-1; possible D gene TRBD2, 7 bases. This CDR3 contains 14 residues. Looked up from germline, CDR1 is LNHDA and CDR2 is SQIVND (reference sequence). The V end was cut by 9 bases, the J end by 9 bases, with 21 bases between. This CDR3 is CARGASGLQGEQFF. The CDR3 nucleotides are TGTGCCAGGGGGGCTAGCGGCCTACAGGGTGAGCAGTTCTTC.